This is a list of T cell receptor beta chains from one sample in a study of T cells in localized non-small cell lung cancer. Only in-frame clones appear in the TCRdb table, and some are missing; sequencing was by immunoSEQ multiplex PCR. The top ten clones hold roughly 7.5% of a sample with 39,000 or so clones, around 83% of them seen once. This sample comprised PBMCs, obtained before any cancer treatment. These receptors originate from a man aged 40 to 75 with stage II lung adenocarcinoma. CDR3s include the opening cysteine and the closing phenylalanine or tryptophan. Fields, in order: J gene, D gene, clone size, V gene, CDR3 protein, CDR3 DNA. The D gene is left open where the match is weak. Clone size appears in some rows only: once, few, many, or a class for an expanded clone.

j_call: TRBJ2-7
d_call: TRBD1
clone_size: medium-sized
v_call: TRBV6-5
cdr3_aa: CASSPGTGRYEQYF
cdr3_nt: TGTGCCAGCAGCCCGGGGACAGGCCGGTACGAGCAGTACTTC

j_call: TRBJ1-2
d_call: .
clone_size: .
v_call: TRBV19
cdr3_aa: CASSPVNYGYTF
cdr3_nt: TGTGCCAGTAGCCCTGTGAACTATGGCTACACCTTC

j_call: TRBJ2-7
d_call: .
clone_size: .
v_call: TRBV14
cdr3_aa: CASSQDQVREQYF
cdr3_nt: TGTGCCAGCAGCCAAGATCAGGTCCGGGAGCAGTACTTC

j_call: TRBJ2-1
d_call: .
clone_size: .
v_call: TRBV11-2
cdr3_aa: CASSLGPGVAPYNEQFF
cdr3_nt: TGTGCCAGCAGCTTAGGACCGGGGGTCGCGCCCTACAATGAGCAGTTCTTC

j_call: TRBJ1-5
d_call: .
clone_size: .
v_call: TRBV5-4
cdr3_aa: CASSLDQDQPQHF
cdr3_nt: TGTGCCAGCAGCTTGGACCAGGATCAGCCCCAGCATTTT

j_call: TRBJ2-7
d_call: TRBD2
clone_size: .
v_call: TRBV11-2
cdr3_aa: CASSLVAGGRYEQYF
cdr3_nt: TGTGCCAGCAGCTTAGTTGCGGGAGGCCGGTACGAGCAGTACTTC

j_call: TRBJ2-1
d_call: .
clone_size: .
v_call: TRBV6-6
cdr3_aa: CASSYRSPGREQFF
cdr3_nt: TGTGCCAGCAGTTACAGGTCACCGGGACGGGAGCAGTTCTTC

j_call: TRBJ2-7
d_call: TRBD1
clone_size: .
v_call: TRBV9
cdr3_aa: CASSAGQGDEQYF
cdr3_nt: TGTGCCAGCAGCGCCGGACAGGGTGACGAGCAGTACTTC

j_call: TRBJ2-7
d_call: TRBD1
clone_size: .
v_call: TRBV6-6
cdr3_aa: CASSGQGGRNEQYF
cdr3_nt: TGTGCCAGCAGTGGACAGGGGGGGAGAAACGAGCAGTACTTC

j_call: TRBJ1-5
d_call: TRBD1
clone_size: few
v_call: TRBV5-1
cdr3_aa: CASSFGDRANQPQHF
cdr3_nt: TGCGCCAGCAGCTTTGGGGACAGGGCCAATCAGCCCCAGCATTTT

j_call: TRBJ1-3
d_call: .
clone_size: .
v_call: TRBV6-6
cdr3_aa: CASSYGGLGSGNTIYF
cdr3_nt: TGTGCCAGCAGTTACGGGGGACTGGGGTCTGGAAACACCATATATTTT

j_call: TRBJ2-7
d_call: .
clone_size: .
v_call: TRBV25-1
cdr3_aa: CASSEALDGPYEQYF
cdr3_nt: TGTGCCAGCAGTGAAGCGCTAGACGGCCCCTACGAGCAGTACTTC

j_call: TRBJ1-5
d_call: TRBD1
clone_size: .
v_call: TRBV5-1
cdr3_aa: CASRETGNSNQPQHF
cdr3_nt: TGCGCCAGCAGAGAGACAGGGAATAGCAATCAGCCCCAGCATTTT

j_call: TRBJ1-5
d_call: TRBD1
clone_size: .
v_call: TRBV9
cdr3_aa: CASSAGHHTGDQPQHF
cdr3_nt: TGTGCCAGCAGCGCAGGACATCATACAGGGGATCAGCCCCAGCATTTT

j_call: TRBJ1-6
d_call: .
clone_size: .
v_call: TRBV6-5
cdr3_aa: CASSPGTANSPLHF
cdr3_nt: TGTGCCAGCAGTCCCGGGACGGCTAATTCACCCCTCCACTTT

j_call: TRBJ2-1
d_call: TRBD2
clone_size: .
v_call: TRBV7-2
cdr3_aa: CASSLRLAGELRSYNEQFF
cdr3_nt: TGTGCCAGCAGCCTCAGACTAGCGGGAGAATTGAGGTCCTACAATGAGCAGTTCTTC

j_call: TRBJ1-1
d_call: TRBD1
clone_size: .
v_call: TRBV6-6
cdr3_aa: CASSYKYDRGAEAFF
cdr3_nt: TGTGCCAGCAGTTACAAATATGACAGGGGAGCTGAAGCTTTCTTT

j_call: TRBJ2-1
d_call: .
clone_size: .
v_call: TRBV6-5
cdr3_aa: CASSSTTSGRFF
cdr3_nt: TGTGCCAGCAGCTCCACCACTTCCGGGAGGTTCTTC

j_call: TRBJ2-3
d_call: TRBD2
clone_size: .
v_call: TRBV4-3
cdr3_aa: CASSQGQGLAGSPDTQYF
cdr3_nt: TGCGCCAGCAGCCAAGGCCAGGGACTAGCGGGCTCTCCAGATACGCAGTATTTT

j_call: TRBJ1-2
d_call: TRBD1
clone_size: .
v_call: TRBV27
cdr3_aa: CASSYGQDRNYGYTF
cdr3_nt: TGTGCCAGCAGTTACGGACAGGACCGAAACTATGGCTACACCTTC

j_call: TRBJ2-1
d_call: TRBD2
clone_size: .
v_call: TRBV18
cdr3_aa: CASSRLAGRGSYNEQFF
cdr3_nt: TGTGCCAGCTCACGACTAGCGGGAAGGGGCTCCTACAATGAGCAGTTCTTC

j_call: TRBJ2-2
d_call: .
clone_size: .
v_call: TRBV28
cdr3_aa: CASSLFAGSGTGELFF
cdr3_nt: TGTGCCAGCAGTTTATTTGCCGGGTCCGGCACCGGGGAGCTGTTTTTT

j_call: TRBJ2-3
d_call: .
clone_size: .
v_call: TRBV18
cdr3_aa: CASSPSFSSTDTQYF
cdr3_nt: TGTGCCAGCTCACCTTCCTTTAGTAGCACAGATACGCAGTATTTT

j_call: TRBJ2-7
d_call: TRBD1
clone_size: .
v_call: TRBV5-5
cdr3_aa: CASSRWTGTYEQYF
cdr3_nt: TGTGCCAGCAGCCGGTGGACAGGGACCTACGAGCAGTACTTC

j_call: TRBJ2-7
d_call: TRBD2
clone_size: .
v_call: TRBV14
cdr3_aa: CASSPWGGSYEQYF
cdr3_nt: TGTGCCAGCAGCCCTTGGGGGGGTTCCTACGAGCAGTACTTC

j_call: TRBJ2-3
d_call: .
clone_size: .
v_call: TRBV9
cdr3_aa: CASSDLASTDTQYF
cdr3_nt: TGTGCCAGCAGCGACCTAGCGAGCACAGATACGCAGTATTTT

j_call: TRBJ2-7
d_call: .
clone_size: .
v_call: TRBV7-9
cdr3_aa: CASSFGPPYEQYF
cdr3_nt: TGTGCCAGCAGCTTCGGGCCGCCCTACGAGCAGTACTTC

j_call: TRBJ1-4
d_call: .
clone_size: .
v_call: TRBV30
cdr3_aa: CAFGTAGTATNEKLFF
cdr3_nt: TGTGCCTTCGGGACGGCCGGTACTGCAACTAATGAAAAACTGTTTTTT

j_call: TRBJ2-3
d_call: .
clone_size: .
v_call: TRBV29-1
cdr3_aa: CSVETQGSRYTQYF
cdr3_nt: TGCAGCGTTGAAACCCAGGGGTCCCGGTATACGCAGTATTTT

j_call: TRBJ1-1
d_call: .
clone_size: .
v_call: TRBV5-1
cdr3_aa: CASSLGGSAEAFF
cdr3_nt: TGCGCCAGCAGCTTGGGGGGATCTGCCGAAGCTTTCTTT

j_call: TRBJ1-2
d_call: .
clone_size: .
v_call: TRBV19
cdr3_aa: CASSIAFESYTF
cdr3_nt: TGTGCCAGTAGTATAGCGTTTGAAAGCTACACCTTC